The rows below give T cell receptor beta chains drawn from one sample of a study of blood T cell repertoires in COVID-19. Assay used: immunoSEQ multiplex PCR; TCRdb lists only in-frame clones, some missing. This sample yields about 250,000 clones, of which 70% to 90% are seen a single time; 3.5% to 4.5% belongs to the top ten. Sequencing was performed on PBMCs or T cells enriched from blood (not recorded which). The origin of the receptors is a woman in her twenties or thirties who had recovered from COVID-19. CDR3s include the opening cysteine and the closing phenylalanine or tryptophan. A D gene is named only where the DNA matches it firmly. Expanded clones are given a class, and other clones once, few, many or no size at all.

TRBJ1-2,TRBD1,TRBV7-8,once,TGTGCCAGCAGCGGCAGGACAGGGGTTGGCTACACCTTC,CASSGRTGVGYTF
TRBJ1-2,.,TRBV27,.,TGTGCCAGCAGTTTTTCAGGAAGGGGCTACACCTTC,CASSFSGRGYTF
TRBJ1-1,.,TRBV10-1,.,TGCGCCAGCAGTGAGTCTGCGGGGCGAAATATGGCTTTCTTT,CASSESAGRNMAFF
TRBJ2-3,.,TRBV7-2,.,TGTGCCAGCACCAAACATATCGACAGCATACAAGGAGATACGCAGTATTTT,CASTKHIDSIQGDTQYF
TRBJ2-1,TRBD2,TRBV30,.,TGTGCCTGGAGTGTGGGGGAGGGTCTTGAGGATGAGCAGTTCTTC,CAWSVGEGLEDEQFF
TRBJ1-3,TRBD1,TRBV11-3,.,TGTGCCAGCACACTATCTGGACAGGGAGCTGGAAACACCATATATTTT,CASTLSGQGAGNTIYF
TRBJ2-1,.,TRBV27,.,TGTGCCAGCAGTTTTCTCGGGACTGACAATGAGCAGTTCTTC,CASSFLGTDNEQFF
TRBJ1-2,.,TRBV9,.,TGTGCCAGCAGCGTAACAGGTCCCTATGGCTACACCTTC,CASSVTGPYGYTF
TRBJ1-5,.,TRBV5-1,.,TGCGCCAGCAGCTCGGTTCCAGGGAGGGCTCAGCCCCAGCATTTT,CASSSVPGRAQPQHF
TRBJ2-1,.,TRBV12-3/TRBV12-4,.,TGTGCCAGCAGTTTAGGACAGGACAATGAGCAGTTCTTC,CASSLGQDNEQFF
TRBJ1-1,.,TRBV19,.,TGTGCCAGTAGATATCTGACAACGTTGAACACTGAAGCTTTCTTT,CASRYLTTLNTEAFF
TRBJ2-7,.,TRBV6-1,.,TGTGCCAGCAGTGAACCAGGGTCCCCATCCTACGAGCAGTACTTC,CASSEPGSPSYEQYF
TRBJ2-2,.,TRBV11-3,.,TGTGCCAGCAGCTCCACAGGGATCACCGGGGAGCTGTTTTTT,CASSSTGITGELFF
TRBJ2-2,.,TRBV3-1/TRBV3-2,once,TGTGCCAGCAGCAATTATGGCCAGGCAACCGGGGAGCTGTTTTTT,CASSNYGQATGELFF
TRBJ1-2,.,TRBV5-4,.,TGTGCCAGCAGCTTGGCCAGGGGAGCCTATGGCTACACCTTC,CASSLARGAYGYTF
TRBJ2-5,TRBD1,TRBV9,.,TGTGCCAGCAGCGTAGGCGGACAGGGGTCAGAGACCCAGTACTTC,CASSVGGQGSETQYF
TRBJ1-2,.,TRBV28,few,TGTGCCAGCAGTTTCGCAGGACACTTCCCGTCGGGTGGCTACACCTTC,CASSFAGHFPSGGYTF
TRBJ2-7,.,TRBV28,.,TGTGCCAGCAGTTTATTAGGGGTGACCTCCTACGAGCAGTACTTC,CASSLLGVTSYEQYF
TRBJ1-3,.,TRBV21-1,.,TGTGCCAGCAGCAAAGGTGCAGATAACACCATATATTTT,CASSKGADNTIYF
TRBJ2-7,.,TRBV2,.,TGTGCCAGCCTTCACAGGGGAGGTAGCGAGCAGTACTTC,CASLHRGGSEQYF
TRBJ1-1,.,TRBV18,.,TGTGCCAGCTCACCAGGAGGGGTGGAAGGAGCTTTCTTT,CASSPGGVEGAFF
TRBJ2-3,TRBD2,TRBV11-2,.,TGTGCCAGCAGCCGGACTAGCGACACAGATACGCAGTATTTT,CASSRTSDTDTQYF
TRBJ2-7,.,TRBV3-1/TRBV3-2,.,TGTGCCAGCAGCCAAGTTGGTACTCGCGAGCAGTACTTC,CASSQVGTREQYF
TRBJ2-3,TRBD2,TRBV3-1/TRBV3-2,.,TGTGCCAGCTGGGTCGGGGGGGCAGCGAGCACAGATACGCAGTATTTT,CASWVGGAASTDTQYF
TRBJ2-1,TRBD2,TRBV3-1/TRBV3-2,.,TGTGCCAGCAGCCAAGTGGCCGGGAGGGCTGGTGAGCAGTTCTTC,CASSQVAGRAGEQFF
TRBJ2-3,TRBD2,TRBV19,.,TGTGCCAGTAGTGTACTAGCGGGAGGTTCAGATACGCAGTATTTT,CASSVLAGGSDTQYF
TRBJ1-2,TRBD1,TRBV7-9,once,TGTGCCAGCAGCGTCGGGACAGCCTTCTATGGCTACACCTTC,CASSVGTAFYGYTF
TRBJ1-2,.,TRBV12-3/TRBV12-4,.,TGTGCCAGCAGACTCCCCCCCGATCTTGGCTACACCTTC,CASRLPPDLGYTF
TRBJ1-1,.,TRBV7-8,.,TGTGCCAGCAGCCCCAGAATGACAGGAACCATGAACACTGAAGCTTTCTTT,CASSPRMTGTMNTEAFF
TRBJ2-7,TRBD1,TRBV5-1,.,TGCGCCAGCAGCCGGACAGGGGGAGATAGGTCCTACGAGCAGTACTTC,CASSRTGGDRSYEQYF
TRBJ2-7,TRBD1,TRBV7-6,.,TGTGCCAGCAGCTTAGGTCCGCCGGGACAGAATTCCTACGAGCAGTACTTC,CASSLGPPGQNSYEQYF
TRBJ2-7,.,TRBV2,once,TGTGCCAGCAGTGGTAGTAGCGGTACCTACGAGCAGTACTTC,CASSGSSGTYEQYF
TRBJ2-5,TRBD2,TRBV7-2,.,TGTGCCAGCACCCTCCCGCCGGGGGGGCAGTTGGAGACCCAGTACTTC,CASTLPPGGQLETQYF
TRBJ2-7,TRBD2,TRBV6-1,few,TGTGCCAGCAGTGAAATGGAGTTGGTGGCTAGCGGATCCTACGAGCAGTACTTC,CASSEMELVASGSYEQYF
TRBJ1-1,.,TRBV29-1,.,TGCAGCGTTGAGAGCGGGCAGAACACTGAAGCTTTCTTT,CSVESGQNTEAFF
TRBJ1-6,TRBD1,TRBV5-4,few,TGTGCCAGCAGCTTGGGCGCGGGACAGTCGAATTCACCCCTCCACTTT,CASSLGAGQSNSPLHF
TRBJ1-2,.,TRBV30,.,TGTGCCTGGAGTGTAGGCCCTGGGGGCCACTATGGCTACACCTTC,CAWSVGPGGHYGYTF
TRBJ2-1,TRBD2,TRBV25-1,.,TGTGCCAGCAGTTTAGAAAGCGGGAGCTTAAACAATGAGCAGTTCTTC,CASSLESGSLNNEQFF
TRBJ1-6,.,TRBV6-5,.,TGTGCCAGCAGTTACCTCAGGGGTCATAATTCACCCCTCCACTTT,CASSYLRGHNSPLHF
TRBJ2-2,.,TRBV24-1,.,TGTGCCACGCGGGACTTTACTAACACCGGGGAGCTGTTTTTT,CATRDFTNTGELFF
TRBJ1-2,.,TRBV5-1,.,TGCGCCAGCAGCTTGACCGACCCGACAGAGTATGGCTACACCTTC,CASSLTDPTEYGYTF
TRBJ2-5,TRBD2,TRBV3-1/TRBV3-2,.,TGTGCCAGCAGTCTACCCCGACTAGCGCAAGGGACCCAGTACTTC,CASSLPRLAQGTQYF
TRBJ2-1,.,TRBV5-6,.,TGTGCCAGCAGCTTCGGAGCGGAAATTTACAATGAGCAGTTCTTC,CASSFGAEIYNEQFF
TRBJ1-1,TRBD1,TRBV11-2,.,TGTGCCAGCAGCCATGGACAGGGAATGGAAGCTTTCTTT,CASSHGQGMEAFF
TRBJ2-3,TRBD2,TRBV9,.,TGTGCCAGCAGTACCTTAGGACTAGCGGGCACAGATACGCAGTATTTT,CASSTLGLAGTDTQYF
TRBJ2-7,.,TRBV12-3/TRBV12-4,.,TGTGCCAGCAGGACCAGGTTATCCTACGAGCAGTACTTC,CASRTRLSYEQYF
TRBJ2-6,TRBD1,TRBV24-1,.,TGTGCCACCAGTGAAGGTTCGGGACAGGGTTCCGGGGCCAACGTCCTGACTTTC,CATSEGSGQGSGANVLTF
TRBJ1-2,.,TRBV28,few,TGTGCCAGCAGCCCCAACAATGGAGGCTATGGCTACACCTTC,CASSPNNGGYGYTF
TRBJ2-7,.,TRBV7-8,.,TGTGCCAGCAGCCGACTAGTTGTGGACGAGCAGTACTTC,CASSRLVVDEQYF
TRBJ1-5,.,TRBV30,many,TGTGCCTGGAGTCTGGCGGGTGGGAATCAGCCCCAGCATTTT,CAWSLAGGNQPQHF
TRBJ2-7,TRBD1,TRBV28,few,TGTGCCAGCCAGGGACAGGGATTATCCGACTACGAGCAGTACTTC,CASQGQGLSDYEQYF
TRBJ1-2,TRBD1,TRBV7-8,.,TGTGCCAGCAGCATAACAGGGGTCTATGGCTACACCTTC,CASSITGVYGYTF